The 19 T cell receptor beta chains below all came from one sample that was sequenced in a study of blood T cell repertoires in COVID-19. Measured with immunoSEQ multiplex PCR; TCRdb has only the in-frame clones, and not every one. Of more than 150,000 clones listed, about 90% are singletons. Sequencing was carried out using peripheral blood. These receptors originate from a man in his sixties or seventies with active or convalescent COVID-19.

The V gene is TRBV30, the J gene TRBJ2-1; TRBD1 matches 10 bases. The junction had 5 bases not matched to a gene; V was cut back by 4 bases and J by 2 bases. The CDR3 loop spans 15 amino acids. Germline-derived CDR1 and CDR2 are GTSNPN and SVGIG (reference sequence). CDR3 sequence reads: CAWTMTGGAYNEQFF. CDR3 coding DNA: TGTGCCTGGACCATGACAGGGGGCGCCTACAATGAGCAGTTCTTC.

This clone is a singleton in its sample. The chain joins TRBV5-1 to TRBJ2-7; D might be TRBD1 (6 bases). V was pared by 0 bases and J by 0 bases, with 13 bases between. The germline CDR1 and CDR2 sequences are SGHRS and YFSETQ. This CDR3 is built from 16 residues. CDR3 in amino acids: CASSLEAGALSYEQYF. CDR3 nucleotides: TGCGCCAGCAGCTTGGAGGCAGGGGCCCTCTCCTACGAGCAGTACTTC. The complete variable domain, with remaining parts taken from reference TRBV5-1 and TRBJ2-7, reads KAGVTQTPRYLIKTRGQQVTLSCSPISGHRSVSWYQQTPGQGLQFLFEYFSETQRNKGNFPGRFSGRQFSNSRSEMNVSTLELGDSALYLCASSLEAGALSYEQYFGPGTRLTVT.

The chain recombines TRBV18 with TRBJ2-1; D ambiguous. Germline values: CDR1 KGHSH, CDR2 LQKENI. The V and J ends lost 0 bases and 8 bases respectively, with 20 bases between them. CDR3 length: 17 amino acids. The CDR3 region is CASSPPRGPLRFDEQFF. CDR3 DNA: TGTGCCAGCTCACCACCCAGAGGCCCCTTGAGATTCGATGAGCAGTTCTTC. The variable domain in full, with the rest retrieved from reference TRBV18 and TRBJ2-1, is NAGVMQNPRHLVRRRGQEARLRCSPMKGHSHVYWYRQLPEEGLKFMVYLQKENIIDESGMPKERFSAEFPKEGPSILRIQQVVRGDSAAYFCASSPPRGPLRFDEQFFGPGTRLTVL.

V is TRBV5-5 and J is TRBJ2-7, with D tentatively TRBD2 (6 bases). The CDR3 consists of 17 residues. The V gene's germline CDR1 is SGHKS and CDR2 YYEKEE (reference sequence). Deletions cut 4 bases from V and 1 base from J, with 21 bases between. CDR3 protein: CASSPALIGRLSYEQYF. DNA for the CDR3: TGTGCCAGCAGCCCCGCCTTGATCGGGAGATTATCCTACGAGCAGTACTTC. Full variable domain (outside the CDR3, taken from reference TRBV5-5 and TRBJ2-7): DAGVTQSPTHLIKTRGQQVTLRCSPISGHKSVSWYQQVLGQGPQFIFQYYEKEERGRGNFPDRFSARQFPNYSSELNVNALLLGDSALYLCASSPALIGRLSYEQYFGPGTRLTVT.

The V and J genes are TRBV6-5 and TRBJ2-2; TRBD1 matches at 9 bases. The CDR3 runs 15 residues. V dropped 5 bases and J dropped 4; count of bases not matched to a gene: 5. CDR1 and CDR2 from the germline V gene are MNHEY and SVGAGI. Written as DNA, the CDR3 is TGTGCCAGCAGTATGACAGGGGGGCGCACCGGGGAGCTGTTTTTT. As protein: CASSMTGGRTGELFF.

The sample holds a few counts of this clone. The gene calls are TRBV24-1 and TRBJ2-3, with 11 nucleotides matching TRBD2. Per the germline V gene, CDR1 is KGHDR and CDR2 is SFDVKD. This CDR3 is built from 17 residues. Unmatched junction bases numbered 15, after V lost 9 bases and J lost 5 bases. The CDR3 DNA sequence: TGTGCCACCGCCCCCTGGGGGACTAGCGGAGGGGTAGATACGCAGTATTTT. Encoded protein: CATAPWGTSGGVDTQYF.

The chain recombines TRBV6-5 with TRBJ2-5; no firm D call. This CDR3 has 13 residues. Trimming shortened V by 6 bases and J by 1 base, and 9 bases separated the two germline ends. Per the germline V gene, CDR1 is MNHEY and CDR2 is SVGAGI. CDR3 residues: CASRAEFQETQYF. In DNA form, the CDR3 reads TGTGCCAGCAGGGCAGAATTCCAAGAGACCCAGTACTTC.

J is TRBJ2-5 and V is TRBV18; no clear D. This CDR3 contains 14 residues. Trimming removed 3 bases from V and 4 bases from J, with 12 bases in between. Germline assignment: CDR1 KGHSH and CDR2 LQKENI. The CDR3 nucleotides are TGTGCCAGCTCACCTCCCCTGTCTAGAGAGACCCAGTACTTC. Protein product: CASSPPLSRETQYF. The full variable domain, completed using reference TRBV18 and TRBJ2-5, is NAGVMQNPRHLVRRRGQEARLRCSPMKGHSHVYWYRQLPEEGLKFMVYLQKENIIDESGMPKERFSAEFPKEGPSILRIQQVVRGDSAAYFCASSPPLSRETQYFGPGTRLLVL.

The chain uses TRBV19 and TRBJ1-3, with 9 positions matching TRBD1. Germline-derived CDR1 and CDR2 are LNHDA and SQIVND (reference sequence). This CDR3 is 16 amino acids long. The J segment lost 3 bases and the V segment lost 4 bases, leaving 7 bases of the junction unmatched. Here the CDR3 DNA reads TGTGCCAGTAGTAAATGGACAGGGGCGAGTGGAAACACCATATATTTT. Translated, it gives CASSKWTGASGNTIYF.

This clone was recorded once. The V call is TRBV20-1, the J call TRBJ1-4; no clear D gene. Trimming shortened V by 3 bases and J by 12 bases, and 11 bases separated the two germline ends. The CDR3 sequence is 11 residues long. The V gene's germline CDR1 is DFQATT and CDR2 SNEGSKA (reference sequence). CDR3 loop: CSARGRRELFF. The CDR3 nucleotides read TGCAGTGCTAGGGGCCGGCGGGAACTGTTTTTT.

This sequence joins TRBV24-1 and TRBJ2-5, with 7 bases identical to TRBD2. The CDR3 has 15 amino acids. Germline loops: CDR1 KGHDR, CDR2 SFDVKD. Unmatched junction bases numbered 6, after V lost 5 bases and J lost 1 base. The CDR3 sequence: CATSAGSGLQETQYF. The CDR3 DNA reads TGTGCCACCAGTGCTGGTAGCGGGCTCCAAGAGACCCAGTACTTC.

The chain's CDR3 is CASSLVGGRGPNTEAFF. CDR3 DNA sequence: TGCGCCAGCAGCTTGGTGGGAGGGAGAGGCCCCAACACTGAAGCTTTCTTT. The rearrangement joins TRBV5-1 to TRBJ1-1; D unclear. The V end lost 0 bases, the J end lost 2 bases, and 17 bases lay between the germline ends. CDR1 SGHRS and CDR2 YFSETQ come from the germline V gene. This CDR3 contains 17 residues.

The V call is TRBV11-2, the J call TRBJ2-1; no firm D call. CDR1 SGHAT and CDR2 FQNNGV come from the germline V gene. The CDR3 consists of 12 residues. V gave up 5 bases and J gave up 3 bases, with 5 bases separating them. CDR3 protein: CASSLNYNEQFF. CDR3 nucleotides: TGTGCCAGCAGCCTTAACTACAATGAGCAGTTCTTC.

CDR3 sequence (DNA): TGTGCCAGCAGTGGCGGGACAGGGGTTAACTATGGCTACACCTTC. Amino acid sequence: CASSGGTGVNYGYTF. The chain couples TRBV2 to TRBJ1-2; 10 nucleotides align to TRBD1. CDR3 size: 15 residues. V trimming: 4 bases; J trimming: 1 base; junction bases outside the gene matches: 3. CDR1 is SNHLY, CDR2 FYNNEI, per germline.

The chain combines TRBV12-3 or TRBV12-4 with TRBJ1-1; 7 bases match TRBD1. The V and J ends lost 5 bases and 4 bases, in that order; junction bases with no gene match: 4. This CDR3 spans 13 amino acids. CDR3 DNA sequence: TGTGCCAGCAGTCGAACAGGGGCCACTGAAGCTTTCTTT. This sequence encodes CASSRTGATEAFF.

V gene TRBV29-1 combines with J gene TRBJ1-1; TRBD1 aligns across 9 bases. The CDR3 sequence is 14 residues long. Germline V gene lookup returns CDR1 SQVTM and CDR2 ANQGSEA. Unmatched junction bases numbered 9, after V lost 6 bases and J lost 4 bases. CDR3 sequence: CSVSPPTGGTEAFF. The CDR3 bases are TGCAGCGTGTCACCGCCGACAGGGGGCACTGAAGCTTTCTTT. Supplemented by reference TRBV29-1 and TRBJ1-1, the full variable domain reads SAVISQKPSRDICQRGTSLTIQCQVDSQVTMMFWYRQQPGQSLTLIATANQGSEATYESGFVIDKFPISRPNLTFSTLTVSNMSPEDSSIYLCSVSPPTGGTEAFFGQGTRLTVV.

The V and J genes are TRBV5-1 and TRBJ1-4, with D perhaps matching TRBD1 (5 bases). Germline V lookup: CDR1 SGHRS, CDR2 YFSETQ. This CDR3 comprises 14 residues. The V gene lost 4 bases and the J gene lost 4 bases, with 11 bases spanning the gap. Written as DNA, the CDR3 is TGCGCCAGCAGCACGGGACTGGTTAATGAAAAACTGTTTTTT. It codes for CASSTGLVNEKLFF.

This chain links TRBV6-6 with TRBJ1-5; 8 bases match TRBD1. This CDR3 spans 15 amino acids. V shed 8 bases and J 2 bases; nucleotides not matched to a gene: 8. The germline V gene encodes CDR1 MNHNY and CDR2 SVGAGI (reference sequence). The CDR3: CASRQGADGNQPQHF. In DNA, the CDR3 is TGTGCCAGCCGCCAGGGGGCGGATGGCAATCAGCCCCAGCATTTT.

The CDR3 DNA follows: TGTGCCAGCAGACCTCCGGGGATAGCGGGATCTACAGATACGCAGTATTTT. It is translated as CASRPPGIAGSTDTQYF. V gene TRBV5-4 combines with J gene TRBJ2-3; the match to TRBD2 covers 8 bases. J gave up 3 bases and V 5 bases, and 14 bases lay outside the gene matches. CDR1 and CDR2 (germline): SGHNT, YYREEE (reference sequence). The CDR3 runs 17 residues.